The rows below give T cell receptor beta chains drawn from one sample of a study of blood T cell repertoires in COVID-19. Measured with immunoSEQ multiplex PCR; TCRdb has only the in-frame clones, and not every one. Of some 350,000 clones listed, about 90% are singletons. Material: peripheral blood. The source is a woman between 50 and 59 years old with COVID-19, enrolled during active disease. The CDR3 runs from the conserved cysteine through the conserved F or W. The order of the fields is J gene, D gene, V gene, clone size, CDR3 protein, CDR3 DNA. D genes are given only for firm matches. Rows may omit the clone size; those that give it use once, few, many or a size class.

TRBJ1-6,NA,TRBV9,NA,CASSVGQGDVASPLHF,TGTGCCAGCAGCGTAGGGCAGGGCGATGTTGCTTCACCCCTCCACTTT
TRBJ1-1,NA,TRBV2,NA,CASSSQGGTEAFF,TGTGCCAGCAGTTCGCAGGGAGGAACTGAAGCTTTCTTT
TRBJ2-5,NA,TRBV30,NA,CARNPDEGQETQYF,TGTGCCCGTAACCCGGACGAGGGACAAGAGACCCAGTACTTC
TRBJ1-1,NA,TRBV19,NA,CASNWNTEAFF,TGTGCCAGTAACTGGAACACTGAAGCTTTCTTT
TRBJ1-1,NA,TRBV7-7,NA,CASSLTGNTEAFF,TGTGCCAGCAGCCTTACAGGGAACACTGAAGCTTTCTTT
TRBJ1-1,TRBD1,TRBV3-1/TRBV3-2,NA,CASSPGQGLGEAFF,TGTGCCAGCAGCCCGGGACAGGGGTTAGGTGAAGCTTTCTTT
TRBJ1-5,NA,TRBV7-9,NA,CASSLGPSVGGRGNQPQHF,TGTGCCAGCAGCTTAGGGCCCTCTGTTGGCGGCCGAGGGAATCAGCCCCAGCATTTT
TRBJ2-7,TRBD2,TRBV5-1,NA,CASSLVGFGGDEQYF,TGCGCCAGCAGCCTGGTTGGTTTCGGGGGGGACGAGCAGTACTTC
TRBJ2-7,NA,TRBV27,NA,CASSLGDTYYEQYF,TGTGCCAGCAGTTTAGGGGACACTTACTACGAGCAGTACTTC
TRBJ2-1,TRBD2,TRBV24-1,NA,CATSDPGLAQDEQFF,TGTGCCACCAGTGACCCCGGACTAGCTCAGGATGAGCAGTTCTTC
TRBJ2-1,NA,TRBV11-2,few,CASSPRGTGGEQFF,TGTGCCAGCAGCCCACGGGGGACTGGAGGTGAGCAGTTCTTC
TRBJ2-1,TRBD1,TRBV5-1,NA,CASSVGQGAKNEQFF,TGCGCCAGCAGCGTCGGACAGGGGGCGAAAAATGAGCAGTTCTTC
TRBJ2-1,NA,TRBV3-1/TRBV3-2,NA,CASSQDGRINEQFF,TGTGCCAGCAGCCAAGATGGGAGAATCAATGAGCAGTTCTTC
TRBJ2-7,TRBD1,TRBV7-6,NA,CASSLQLPGQGGEQYF,TGTGCCAGCAGCTTGCAGCTTCCGGGACAGGGCGGCGAGCAGTACTTC
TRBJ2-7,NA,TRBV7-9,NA,CASSIPTLHYEQYF,TGTGCCAGCAGCATCCCGACACTCCACTACGAGCAGTACTTC
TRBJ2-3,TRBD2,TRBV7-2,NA,CASSLYGSGRADTQYF,TGTGCCAGCAGCTTGTACGGGAGCGGGAGGGCGGATACGCAGTATTTT
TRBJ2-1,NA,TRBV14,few,CASSQDRVGQFF,TGTGCCAGCAGCCAAGACAGGGTGGGGCAGTTCTTC
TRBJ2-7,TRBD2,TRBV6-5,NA,CASRLRGLGGYEQYF,TGTGCCAGCAGGCTCCGAGGACTAGGCGGATACGAGCAGTACTTC
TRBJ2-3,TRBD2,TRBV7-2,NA,CASRSPALAGGPNPQYF,TGTGCCAGCAGGAGCCCGGCATTAGCGGGAGGCCCCAATCCGCAGTATTTT
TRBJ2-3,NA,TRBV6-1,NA,CASSENLVAATDTQYF,TGTGCCAGCAGTGAAAATCTGGTTGCTGCGACAGATACGCAGTATTTT
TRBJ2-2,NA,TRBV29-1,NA,CSAWDMNTGELFF,TGCAGCGCCTGGGACATGAACACCGGGGAGCTGTTTTTT
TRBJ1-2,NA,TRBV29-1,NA,CSVVAGVGYGYTF,TGCAGCGTTGTCGCGGGGGTTGGGTATGGCTACACCTTC
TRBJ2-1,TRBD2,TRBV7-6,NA,CASSSLSGSSFYNEQFF,TGTGCCAGCAGCTCACTTAGCGGGAGTAGTTTCTACAATGAGCAGTTCTTC
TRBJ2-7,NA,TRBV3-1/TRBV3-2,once,CASSQGRQGLHEQYF,TGTGCCAGCAGCCAAGGTCGCCAGGGTCTCCACGAGCAGTACTTC
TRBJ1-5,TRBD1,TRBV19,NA,CASTTGQAYFSNQPQHF,TGTGCCAGTACCACAGGACAGGCCTACTTCAGCAATCAGCCCCAGCATTTT
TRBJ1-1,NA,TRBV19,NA,CASSGRPNTEAFF,TGTGCCTCCTCGGGTAGGCCGAACACTGAAGCTTTCTTT
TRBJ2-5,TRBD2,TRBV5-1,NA,CASSFGLAGVAQYF,TGCGCCAGCAGCTTCGGACTAGCGGGAGTAGCCCAGTACTTC
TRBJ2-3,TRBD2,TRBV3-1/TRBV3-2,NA,CASSQSLGGTSGTDTQYF,TGTGCCAGCAGCCAAAGCCTTGGCGGGACTAGCGGCACAGATACGCAGTATTTT
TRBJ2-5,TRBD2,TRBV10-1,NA,CASSESSGRETQYF,TGCGCCAGCAGTGAGTCGAGCGGGAGAGAGACCCAGTACTTC
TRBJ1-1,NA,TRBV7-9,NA,CASSLAWRSEAFF,TGTGCCAGCAGCTTAGCCTGGAGGAGTGAAGCTTTCTTT
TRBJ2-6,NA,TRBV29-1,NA,CSVETGTAGANVLTF,TGCAGCGTTGAAACAGGTACCGCTGGGGCCAACGTCCTGACTTTC
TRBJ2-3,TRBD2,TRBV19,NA,CASRSGRAIADTQYF,TGTGCCAGTCGTAGCGGGAGGGCCATCGCAGATACGCAGTATTTT
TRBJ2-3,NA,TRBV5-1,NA,CASSFQPGAPADTQYF,TGCGCCAGCAGCTTCCAACCGGGAGCTCCGGCAGATACGCAGTATTTT
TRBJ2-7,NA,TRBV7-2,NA,CASSLEEGDYDEQYF,TGTGCCAGCAGCTTAGAAGAGGGAGACTATGACGAGCAGTACTTC
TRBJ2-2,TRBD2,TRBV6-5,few,CASNAGAGTGELFF,TGTGCCAGCAATGCGGGAGCGGGCACCGGGGAGCTGTTTTTT
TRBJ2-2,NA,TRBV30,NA,CAWTSVGTGELFF,TGTGCCTGGACTAGCGTCGGCACCGGGGAGCTGTTTTTT
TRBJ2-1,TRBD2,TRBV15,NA,CATSRSRAGAFSNEQFF,TGTGCCACCAGCAGATCCAGAGCGGGAGCCTTCTCCAATGAGCAGTTCTTC
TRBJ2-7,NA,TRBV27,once,CASRTTGYYEQYF,TGTGCCAGCAGGACGACAGGTTACTACGAGCAGTACTTC
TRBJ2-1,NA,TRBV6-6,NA,CASSYGGNNEQFF,TGTGCCAGCAGTTACGGGGGGAACAATGAGCAGTTCTTC
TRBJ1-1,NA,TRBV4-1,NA,CASSQVGLNTEAFF,TGCGCCAGCAGTCAAGTCGGTCTGAACACTGAAGCTTTCTTT
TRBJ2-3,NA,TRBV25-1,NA,CASSEFRGAGTQYF,TGTGCCAGCAGTGAATTTCGGGGGGCAGGTACGCAGTATTTT
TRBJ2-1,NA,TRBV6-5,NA,CASSYAQSVFF,TGTGCCAGCAGTTACGCCCAGTCCGTTTTCTTC
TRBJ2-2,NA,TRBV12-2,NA,CASRLVVWRPGTGELFF,TGTGCAAGTCGCTTAGTGGTCTGGCGCCCGGGCACCGGGGAGCTGTTTTTT
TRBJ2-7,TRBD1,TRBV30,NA,CAWSRGTIRQDF,TGTGCCTGGAGCAGGGGGACGATCAGGCAAGACTTC